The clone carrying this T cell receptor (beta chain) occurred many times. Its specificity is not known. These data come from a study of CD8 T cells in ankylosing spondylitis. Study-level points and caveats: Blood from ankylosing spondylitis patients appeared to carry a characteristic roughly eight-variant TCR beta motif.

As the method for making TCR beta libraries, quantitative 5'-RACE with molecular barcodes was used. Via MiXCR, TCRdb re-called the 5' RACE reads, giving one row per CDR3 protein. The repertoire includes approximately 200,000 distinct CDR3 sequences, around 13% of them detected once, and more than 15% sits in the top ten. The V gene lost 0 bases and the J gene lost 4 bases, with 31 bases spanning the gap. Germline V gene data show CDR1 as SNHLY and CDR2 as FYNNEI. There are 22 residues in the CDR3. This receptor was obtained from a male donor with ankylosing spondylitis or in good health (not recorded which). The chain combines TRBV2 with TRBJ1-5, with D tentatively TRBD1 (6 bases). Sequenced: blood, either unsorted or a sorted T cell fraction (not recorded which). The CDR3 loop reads CASSEALVWGAKGFRANQPQHF. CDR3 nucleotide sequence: TGTGCCAGCAGTGAAGCGCTTGTTTGGGGGGCCAAGGGCTTCCGTGCAAATCAGCCCCAGCATTTT. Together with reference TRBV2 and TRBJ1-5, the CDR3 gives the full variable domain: EPEVTQTPSHQVTQMGQEVILRCVPISNHLYFYWYRQILGQKVEFLVSFYNNEISEKSEIFDDQFSVERPDGSNFTLKIRSTKLEDSAMYFCASSEALVWGAKGFRANQPQHFGDGTRLSIL.